The clone carrying this TCR beta chain counts as medium-sized. Live CD3+CD8+TCRalphabeta+ cells were sorted into four subsets by PD-1 and/or TIGIT. The CDR3 sequence is 15 residues long. V lost 4 bases to trimming and J lost 6 bases; unmatched junction nucleotides: 7. CDR1 is MDHEN and CDR2 is SYDVKM in the germline V gene. Each library started from about 15 ng of total RNA using the QIAseq Immune Repertoire TCR panel. TCRdb analysed the reads with MiXCR anew, one entry per CDR3 protein. The sample lists hundreds of distinct CDR3 sequences, about a tenth seen once, with roughly 64% in the top ten. These data belong to a study of circulating CD8 cells and anti-PD-1 response in melanoma. Study-wide background: Non-responders showed stable or progressive disease; responders showed complete or partial response.

J is TRBJ2-3 and V is TRBV28, with TRBD2 matching 10 bases. This specimen was CD8+ T cells from PBMCs, taken at baseline or after one month of anti-PD-1 therapy (not recorded which). This clonotype was obtained from a human donor with melanoma. The CDR3 protein is CASSSRLAGADTQYF. CDR3 bases: TGTGCCAGCAGTTCCCGGCTAGCGGGAGCCGATACGCAGTATTTT.